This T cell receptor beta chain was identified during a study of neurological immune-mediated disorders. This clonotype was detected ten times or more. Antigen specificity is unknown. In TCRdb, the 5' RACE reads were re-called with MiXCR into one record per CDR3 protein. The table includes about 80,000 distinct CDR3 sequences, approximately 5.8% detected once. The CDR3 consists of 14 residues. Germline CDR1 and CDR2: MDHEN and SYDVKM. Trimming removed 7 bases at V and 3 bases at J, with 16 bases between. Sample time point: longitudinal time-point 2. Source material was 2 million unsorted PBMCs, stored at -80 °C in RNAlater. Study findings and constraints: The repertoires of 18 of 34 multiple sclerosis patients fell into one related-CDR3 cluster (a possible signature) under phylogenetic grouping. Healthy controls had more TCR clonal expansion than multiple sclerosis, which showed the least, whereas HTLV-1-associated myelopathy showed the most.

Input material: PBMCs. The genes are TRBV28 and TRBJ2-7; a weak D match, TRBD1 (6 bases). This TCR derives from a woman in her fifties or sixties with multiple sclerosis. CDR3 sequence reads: CASTLGTRLYEQYF. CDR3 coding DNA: TGTGCCAGCACCCTCGGGACAAGACTCTACGAGCAGTACTTC.